A single sample gave rise to the 5 T cell receptor beta chains below, sequenced in a study of read filtering for tumor transcriptome and immune sequencing. From roughly 0.4 ug of RNA, a library with molecular barcoded alpha/delta and beta/gamma adaptors was made. TCRdb recomputed calls from the reads with MiXCR, one row per CDR3 protein. The sample records approximately 62,000 distinct CDR3 sequences, roughly 19% being singletons. Sequenced material: a population of CD138-negative cells sorted from bone marrow. These receptor sequences come from a donor at least 40 years old with multiple myeloma.

This clonotype has at least ten counts. The chain employs TRBV15 and TRBJ2-7, with 9 positions matching TRBD1. The CDR3 runs 17 residues. Germline lookup yields CDR1 LNHNV and CDR2 YYDKDF (reference sequence). The V and J ends lost 0 bases and 6 bases, in that order; junction bases with no gene match: 12. CDR3 nucleotide sequence: TGTGCCACCAGCAGAGAAACGTCCGGACAGGGGAGGGCCGAGCAGTACTTC. Its protein product is CATSRETSGQGRAEQYF.

There are many counts of this clonotype. This chain uses TRBV20-1 with TRBJ1-2; D is unclear. This CDR3 region has 10 residues. Germline V CDR1 and CDR2: DFQATT, SNEGSKA (reference sequence). Trimming cost V 2 bases and J 7 bases, with 5 bases left between them. CDR3 DNA: TGCAGTGCTAGATGGACTGGCTACACCTTC. Protein sequence: CSARWTGYTF.

This clonotype showed up many times. The V call is TRBV29-1, the J call TRBJ2-1; 9 bases map to TRBD1. Germline lookup yields CDR1 SQVTM and CDR2 ANQGSEA. The junction had 8 bases not matched to a gene; V was cut back by 1 base and J by 4 bases. This CDR3 region has 16 residues. The DNA of the CDR3 is TGCAGCGTTGAAGGCGGTCCTGGACAGGGGTACAATGAGCAGTTCTTC. This gives the protein CSVEGGPGQGYNEQFF.

The chain carries TRBV19 and TRBJ1-1; unclear D gene. The CDR3 spans 14 residues. V lost 7 bases, J lost 4 bases, and 16 bases lay in between. Germline V gene sequence: CDR1 LNHDA, CDR2 SQIVND (reference sequence). CDR3 protein: CASKWQDLPTEAFF. In nucleotides, the CDR3 is TGTGCCAGTAAGTGGCAGGATCTACCCACTGAAGCTTTCTTT.

In its sample, this clonotype was seen many times. J is TRBJ2-5 and V is TRBV15, with 12 bases aligning to TRBD2. The V segment lost 5 bases and the J segment 1 base; nucleotides outside the gene matches: 5. The V gene's germline CDR1 is LNHNV and CDR2 YYDKDF (reference sequence). The CDR3 extends over 16 amino acids. CDR3: CATSGGLAGIQETQYF. DNA of the CDR3: TGTGCCACCAGCGGAGGACTAGCGGGAATCCAAGAGACCCAGTACTTC.